Each of the 24 T cell receptor beta chains below was sequenced from the same sample in a study of shared clonotypes between healthy human individuals. Libraries were prepared by immunoSEQ multiplex PCR; TCRdb keeps only in-frame clonotypes and omits some of them. The table includes approximately 100,000 clones, roughly 70% detected once. Sequencing was done on a sample of memory CD8+ T cells sorted from blood. Described subset: CD45RO+ cells pooled with CCR7-negative TemRA cells. These receptors all come from a woman aged 30 to 39 in good health.

The V call is TRBV6-4, the J call TRBJ2-3; 12 bases agree with TRBD2. The CDR3 consists of 15 residues. With 3 bases clipped from V and 4 bases from J, the junction kept 2 bases outside the gene matches. Germline V gene data show CDR1 as MRHNA and CDR2 as SNTAGT. CDR3 coding DNA: TGTGCCAGCAGTGAGAGACTAGCGGGAGCAGATACGCAGTATTTT. Protein: CASSERLAGADTQYF.

This clone has only one observation. The chain uses TRBV6-6 and TRBJ2-7; D unclear. Germline lookup yields CDR1 MNHNY and CDR2 SVGAGI (reference sequence). Trimming left V 6 bases short and J 5 bases short, with 2 bases between. The CDR3 has 9 residues. CDR3 loop: CASRDEQYF. The CDR3 DNA is TGTGCCAGCAGAGACGAGCAGTACTTC.

The chain combines TRBV7-8 with TRBJ2-3; maybe TRBD1 (5 bases). The V and J ends lost 5 bases and 1 base respectively, with 16 bases between them. The length of the CDR3 is 16 residues. Germline loops: CDR1 SGHVS, CDR2 FQNEAQ. The CDR3 region has the DNA TGTGCCAGCAGCCACCCCTGGGGCTATGGCACAGATACGCAGTATTTT. It is translated as CASSHPWGYGTDTQYF.

This rearrangement joins TRBV9 to TRBJ2-5; the match to TRBD2 covers 9 bases. V dropped 4 bases and J dropped 2; count of bases not matched to a gene: 6. Germline lookup yields CDR1 SGDLS and CDR2 YYNGEE. The CDR3 length is 15 residues. The CDR3 sequence is CASSNRLADQETQYF. DNA for the CDR3: TGTGCCAGCAGCAACAGACTAGCGGATCAAGAGACCCAGTACTTC.

V usage is TRBV5-1 and J usage is TRBJ2-1; TRBD2 matches at 12 bases. This CDR3 contains 15 residues. From germline, CDR1 is SGHRS and CDR2 YFSETQ. V dropped 0 bases and J dropped 7; count of bases not matched to a gene: 2. CDR3 residues: CASSLASGRGNEQFF. The CDR3 DNA follows: TGCGCCAGCAGCTTGGCTAGCGGGAGGGGGAATGAGCAGTTCTTC.

This chain joins TRBV4-1 and TRBJ2-7; D unresolved. Between the trimmed V and J ends, which lost 4 bases and 4 bases, there was a span of 14 bases. The length of the CDR3 is 14 residues. In germline, CDR1 is MGHRA, CDR2 YSYEKL. CDR3 amino acids: CASSPRPRSYEQYF. CDR3 coding DNA: TGCGCCAGCAGCCCTAGACCGAGGTCGTACGAGCAGTACTTC.

This chain joins TRBV11-3 and TRBJ2-7; a weak D match, TRBD2 (5 bases). Germline V gene sequence: CDR1 SGHNT, CDR2 YENEEA. The CDR3 length is 13 residues. Deletions cut 0 bases from V and 9 bases from J, with 12 bases between. The CDR3 region is CASSLDLGSGQYF. In nucleotides, the CDR3 is TGTGCCAGCAGCTTAGATCTAGGAAGCGGGCAGTACTTC.

The chain joins TRBV6-1 to TRBJ2-1; 10 nucleotides match TRBD2. The J segment lost 9 bases and the V segment lost 1 base, leaving 9 bases of the junction unmatched. The germline CDR1 and CDR2 sequences are MNHNS and SASEGT. This CDR3 spans 16 amino acids. DNA for the CDR3: TGTGCCAGCAGTGAAGGACTAGCGGGCTTAAGAGGTGAGCAGTTCTTC. This gives the protein CASSEGLAGLRGEQFF.

The V call is TRBV20-1, the J call TRBJ2-3; D is ambiguous. V was pared by 3 bases and J by 3 bases, with 4 bases between. Germline CDR1 DFQATT, CDR2 SNEGSKA (reference sequence). CDR3 length equals 11 residues. The CDR3 is CSARITDTQYF. In nucleotides, the CDR3 is TGCAGTGCTAGGATAACAGATACGCAGTATTTT.

The V gene is TRBV10-3, the J gene TRBJ2-1; 10 bases are a match to TRBD2. Germline CDR1 is ENHRY and CDR2 is SYGVKD. Trimming at V came to 7 bases and at J to 4 bases, leaving 4 bases not matched to a gene. This CDR3 spans 14 amino acids. CDR3 nucleotides: TGTGCCATCAAAGGGACTAGCGCATACAATGAGCAGTTCTTC. This encodes CAIKGTSAYNEQFF.

The CDR3 reads CASSLEGGRNEAFF. The CDR3 DNA sequence: TGCGCCAGCAGCTTGGAAGGCGGACGGAATGAAGCTTTCTTT. This chain uses TRBV5-1 with TRBJ1-1; D call uncertain. Looked up from germline, CDR1 is SGHRS and CDR2 is YFSETQ. The V end was cut by 0 bases, the J end by 7 bases, with 13 bases between. This CDR3 is 14 amino acids long.

CDR3 nucleotide sequence: TGTGCCAGCGGATACAGGGGGCAGCCCCAGCATTTT. This translates into CASGYRGQPQHF. This sequence joins TRBV6-4 and TRBJ1-5, with 8 bases aligning to TRBD1. V dropped 8 bases and J dropped 7; count of bases not matched to a gene: 4. The germline V gene encodes CDR1 MRHNA and CDR2 SNTAGT. CDR3 size: 12 residues.

This chain links TRBV7-3 with TRBJ2-7, with 8 bases matching TRBD1. The V gene's germline CDR1 is SGHTA and CDR2 FQGTGA. Trimming took 2 bases from V and 4 from J; bases not matched to a gene: 7. The CDR3 is 15 residues long. CDR3 DNA: TGTGCCAGCAGCTTAGCGCATCAGGGGGCTTACGAGCAGTACTTC. Its protein product is CASSLAHQGAYEQYF.

The chain joins TRBV9 to TRBJ2-1, with D possibly being TRBD1 (6 bases). The CDR3 consists of 15 residues. V lost 0 bases and J 4 bases, leaving 11 bases between the germline ends. The germline V gene has CDR1 SGDLS and CDR2 YYNGEE. The CDR3 region is CASSVGAGEYNEQFF. The CDR3 DNA sequence: TGTGCCAGCAGCGTAGGGGCAGGGGAATACAATGAGCAGTTCTTC.

The gene calls are TRBV4-1 and TRBJ1-1; no clear D gene. CDR1 is MGHRA, CDR2 YSYEKL, per germline. V lost 4 bases, J lost 4 bases, and 19 bases lay in between. CDR3 length: 16 residues. Written as DNA, the CDR3 is TGCGCCAGCAGCCTAATGAGCTCCCGCGTTTCCACTGAAGCTTTCTTT. It is translated as CASSLMSSRVSTEAFF.

The chain links TRBV5-1 to TRBJ2-7, with 7 bases identical to TRBD1. CDR1 and CDR2 from the germline V gene are SGHRS and YFSETQ. J lost 3 bases, V lost 0 bases, and 3 bases had no gene match. The CDR3 runs 14 residues. CDR3 nucleotides: TGCGCCAGCAGCTTGGAAGGGACAGACTACGAGCAGTACTTC. As protein: CASSLEGTDYEQYF.

This clone was seen more than once but under ten times. The chain combines TRBV25-1 with TRBJ2-1; weak D call: TRBD2 (6 bases). CDR1 is MGHDK, CDR2 SYGVNS, per germline. The CDR3 has 15 residues. Trimming removed 8 bases from V and 8 bases from J, with 22 bases in between. The CDR3 bases are TGTGCCAGCTGGACGAGGGAGGAAGGCACGGATGAGCAGTTCTTC. Protein sequence: CASWTREEGTDEQFF. Complete variable domain (other parts from reference TRBV25-1 and TRBJ2-1): EADIYQTPRYLVIGTGKKITLECSQTMGHDKMYWYQQDPGMELHLIHYSYGVNSTEKGDLSSESTVSRIRTEHFPLTLESARPSHTSQYLCASWTREEGTDEQFFGPGTRLTVL.

This clone has only a few counts. The J gene is TRBJ2-1, the V gene TRBV18; either TRBD1 or TRBD2 may supply D (5 bases each). Trimming took 5 bases from V and 6 from J, leaving 17 bases between them. Germline-derived CDR1 and CDR2 are KGHSH and LQKENI. The length of the CDR3 is 15 residues. CDR3 DNA sequence: TGTGCCAGCTCATCGACGGGGATGCAGGGCAATGAGCAGTTCTTC. Encoded protein: CASSSTGMQGNEQFF.

The chain links TRBV9 to TRBJ1-4; D call uncertain. The CDR3 length is 15 residues. Germline V gene lookup returns CDR1 SGDLS and CDR2 YYNGEE. The V and J ends lost 3 bases and 8 bases respectively, with 17 bases between them. The CDR3 bases are TGTGCCAGCAGCGAGATAAGTGGCCCTAGGGAAAAACTGTTTTTT. Translation: CASSEISGPREKLFF.

This sequence joins TRBV9 and TRBJ2-6; D remains ambiguous. Germline V gene data show CDR1 as SGDLS and CDR2 as YYNGEE. CDR3 length equals 14 residues. Deletions cut 3 bases from V and 0 bases from J, with 4 bases between. DNA for the CDR3: TGTGCCAGCAGCGCCCTCTCTGGGGCCAACGTCCTGACTTTC. It yields the protein CASSALSGANVLTF. The variable domain in full, completed from reference TRBV9 and TRBJ2-6, reads DSGVTQTPKHLITATGQRVTLRCSPRSGDLSVYWYQQSLDQGLQFLIQYYNGEERAKGNILERFSAQQFPDLHSELNLSSLELGDSALYFCASSALSGANVLTFGAGSRLTVL.

The CDR3 DNA sequence: TGTGCCAGCAGCGATAGCGGGAGGAGTACAGATACGCAGTATTTT. It is translated as CASSDSGRSTDTQYF. The genes are TRBV9 and TRBJ2-3; 10 bases are shared with TRBD2. Germline V gives CDR1 SGDLS, CDR2 YYNGEE. The CDR3 loop spans 15 amino acids. The V and J ends lost 3 bases and 3 bases, in that order; junction bases with no gene match: 4.

This chain connects TRBV7-8 to TRBJ2-1; D might be TRBD1 or TRBD2, each matching 6 bases. Looked up from germline, CDR1 is SGHVS and CDR2 is FQNEAQ. The CDR3 length is 14 residues. V gave up 5 bases and J gave up 10 bases, with 18 bases separating them. In DNA form, the CDR3 reads TGTGCCAGCAGCCGAATTCCGGGGGCCGGGGAGCAGTTCTTC. Its translation: CASSRIPGAGEQFF.

This clone was counted ten times or more. The V and J genes are TRBV6-1 and TRBJ2-2, with D perhaps TRBD2 (6 bases). The CDR3 is 15 residues long. Germline lookup yields CDR1 MNHNS and CDR2 SASEGT. With 2 bases removed from V and 6 bases from J, the gap between germline ends came to 13 bases. CDR3 nucleotides: TGTGCCAGCAGTGAAAGTTTAGGGGAGGCCGGGGAGCTGTTTTTT. Encoded protein: CASSESLGEAGELFF.

The chain combines TRBV7-9 with TRBJ2-7; TRBD1 matches at 8 bases. Germline CDR1 SEHNR, CDR2 FQNEAQ (reference sequence). The CDR3 is made up of 14 amino acids. The trim removed 5 bases at V and 4 bases at J, leaving 7 bases unmatched. The CDR3 region has the DNA TGTGCCAGCAGCCCTAGGACAGGGCAGTACGAGCAGTACTTC. Its translation is CASSPRTGQYEQYF.